These 32 T cell receptor beta chains share one sample of origin, sequenced in a study of T cells in Graves' hyperthyroidism and ophthalmopathy. RNA transcripts were the template for amplifying TCR beta CDR3 regions. HTBI primers were used for first-round RT-PCR of the TCR CDR3. TCRdb itself ran the multiplex PCR reads through MiXCR, one entry per CDR3 protein. Here the sample spans 400,000 to 450,000 distinct CDR3 sequences, roughly 14% being singletons. What was sequenced was blood. These receptors all stem from a man aged 18-30 years with Graves' ophthalmopathy.

This clonotype was counted many times. V is TRBV7-2 and J is TRBJ2-3; D not certain. The germline V gene encodes CDR1 SGHTA and CDR2 FQGNSA. The CDR3 consists of 15 residues. Trimming took off 5 bases at V and 0 bases at J, with 12 bases between the two ends. In nucleotides, the CDR3 is TGTGCCAGCAGCATAAGGCGGTTTAGCACAGATACGCAGTATTTT. Protein product: CASSIRRFSTDTQYF.

This clonotype was observed a few times. The V call is TRBV7-9, the J call TRBJ2-1; D gene ambiguous. This CDR3 comprises 14 residues. The germline V gene encodes CDR1 SEHNR and CDR2 FQNEAQ (reference sequence). V shed 3 bases and J shed 5 bases, with 11 bases lying between them. The CDR3 DNA reads as TGTGCCAGCAGCTTTCTCCGGTATGACAATGAGCAGTTCTTC. As protein: CASSFLRYDNEQFF.

This clonotype has a count of ten or more. The CDR3 reads CASSSRVAGVIQETQYF. CDR3 nucleotides: TGTGCCAGCAGCTCCCGGGTAGCGGGGGTGATACAAGAGACCCAGTACTTC. The chain links TRBV13 to TRBJ2-5; TRBD2 aligns across 9 bases. J lost 2 bases, V lost 4 bases, and 11 bases had no gene match. The CDR3 loop spans 17 amino acids. Germline-derived CDR1 and CDR2 are PRHDT and FYEKMQ (reference sequence).

The table lists this clonotype with many counts. CDR3 region: CASSRAGGTDTQYF. The CDR3 DNA follows: TGTGCCAGCTCACGGGCGGGAGGCACAGATACGCAGTATTTT. This chain joins TRBV12-3 or TRBV12-4 and TRBJ2-3; 7 bases agree with TRBD2. Trimming at V came to 8 bases and at J to 1 base, leaving 6 bases not matched to a gene. This CDR3 region has 14 residues.

The rearrangement joins TRBV10-3 to TRBJ2-7; tentative D call: TRBD1 (6 bases). Trimming cost V 6 bases and J 2 bases, with 11 bases left between them. From germline, CDR1 is ENHRY and CDR2 SYGVKD. The CDR3 loop spans 13 amino acids. The DNA of the CDR3 is TGTGCCATCAGCGAGACAGGCCCCTACGAGCAGTACTTC. It yields the protein CAISETGPYEQYF.

A single count supports this clonotype. As DNA, the CDR3 is TGTGCCAGCAGTGAAGGACTAGCGGGAGGGTCGGATACGCAGTATTTT. Translation: CASSEGLAGGSDTQYF. The chain is built from TRBV6-1 and TRBJ2-3; 14 bases line up with TRBD2. Looked up from germline, CDR1 is MNHNS and CDR2 is SASEGT. The trim removed 1 base at V and 6 bases at J, leaving 3 bases unmatched. CDR3 length: 16 amino acids.

This clonotype was recorded a few times. J is TRBJ1-6 and V is TRBV19, with D maybe TRBD1 (5 bases). Germline assignment: CDR1 LNHDA and CDR2 SQIVND (reference sequence). Trimming removed 6 bases at V and 0 bases at J, with 18 bases between. CDR3 length: 18 amino acids. For the CDR3, the DNA is TGTGCCAGTAGCCGACCCCCGGACACTAGCTCCTATAATTCACCCCTCCACTTT. Translating gives CASSRPPDTSSYNSPLHF.

This clonotype occurred many times. The rearrangement uses TRBV2 and TRBJ2-7, with 9 nucleotides matching TRBD1. With 4 bases clipped from V and 2 bases from J, the junction kept 9 bases outside the gene matches. Germline V lookup: CDR1 SNHLY, CDR2 FYNNEI. The CDR3 has 16 residues. CDR3 sequence: CASSAASGQGTYEQYF. The CDR3 DNA sequence: TGTGCCAGCAGTGCAGCTTCGGGACAGGGAACCTACGAGCAGTACTTC.

This clonotype was counted between two and nine times. A much larger clone is a single base away; this may be a read error. This chain links TRBV7-8 with TRBJ2-5; 9 nucleotides agree with TRBD2. J gave up 9 bases and V 5 bases, and 1 base lay outside the gene matches. This CDR3 is 11 amino acids long. Germline CDR1 SGHVS, CDR2 FQNEAQ. The CDR3 here is CASSQREAQYF. In nucleotides, the CDR3 is TGTGCCAGCAGCCAGCGGGAGGCCCAGTACTTC. The whole variable domain, remainder taken from reference TRBV7-8 and TRBJ2-5, is GAGVSQSPRYKVAKRGQDVALRCDPISGHVSLFWYQQALGQGPEFLTYFQNEAQLDKSGLPSDRFFAERPEGSVSTLKIQRTQQEDSAVYLCASSQREAQYFGPGTRLLVL.

In this sample, this clonotype turned up many times. The chain is built from TRBV4-2 and TRBJ2-5; a weak D match, TRBD2 (6 bases). Per the germline V gene, CDR1 is LGHNA and CDR2 is YNFKEQ. V gave up 0 bases and J gave up 4 bases, with 21 bases separating them. CDR3 length equals 18 residues. The CDR3 DNA is TGTGCCAGCAGCCAAGAACCTCCCTCTATGGAGCGGGCAGAGACCCAGTACTTC. Protein: CASSQEPPSMERAETQYF.

This clonotype was found many times. The chain employs TRBV20-1 and TRBJ2-7, with 7 nucleotides matching TRBD1. CDR3 length: 13 residues. The germline V gene has CDR1 DFQATT and CDR2 SNEGSKA (reference sequence). V dropped 0 bases and J dropped 4; count of bases not matched to a gene: 3. The CDR3, as DNA: TGCAGTGCTAGAGATGGGACAGAGTACGAGCAGTACTTC. It yields the protein CSARDGTEYEQYF.

This clonotype was seen only a few times. The chain couples TRBV19 to TRBJ2-1; D might be TRBD2 (7 bases). This CDR3 is built from 16 residues. CDR1 is LNHDA, CDR2 SQIVND, per germline (reference sequence). The V gene lost 4 bases and the J gene lost 4 bases, with 17 bases spanning the gap. This CDR3 reads CASSKGGGNSYNEQFF. CDR3 in DNA: TGTGCCAGTAGTAAAGGGGGGGGAAACTCTTACAATGAGCAGTTCTTC.

This clonotype occurred a few times. The V call is TRBV6-1, the J call TRBJ1-1; a possible D gene is TRBD1 (6 bases). The CDR3 is made up of 15 amino acids. Germline assignment: CDR1 MNHNS and CDR2 SASEGT. V gave up 2 bases and J gave up 2 bases, with 12 bases separating them. The CDR3 DNA sequence: TGTGCCAGCAGTGAATGGGGGGCCCAAAACACTGAAGCTTTCTTT. Protein: CASSEWGAQNTEAFF.

The CDR3 bases are TGTGCCAGCAGCTTAGTAGGGCCAGAACCCGCAGATACGCAGTATTTT. Residues: CASSLVGPEPADTQYF. The V and J genes are TRBV7-9 and TRBJ2-3; no reliable D call. Germline loops: CDR1 SEHNR, CDR2 FQNEAQ (reference sequence). Trimming took off 1 base at V and 4 bases at J, with 15 bases between the two ends. The CDR3 loop spans 16 amino acids.

Worth noting for this clonotype: A single base separates this from a much larger clone, so it may be a read error. This chain links TRBV12-3 or TRBV12-4 with TRBJ2-7; the D is unclear. CDR3 length equals 13 residues. The CDR3 nucleotides are TGTGCCAGCAGTTTTTGGTCATCCTACGGGCAGTACTTC. It encodes CASSFWSSYGQYF.

This clonotype was seen at least ten times. V and J are TRBV4-1 and TRBJ2-7; a weak D match, TRBD1 (6 bases). Germline V gene data show CDR1 as MGHRA and CDR2 as YSYEKL. Trimming stripped 3 bases from V and 3 bases from J, with 15 bases between. The CDR3 is made up of 15 amino acids. In DNA form, the CDR3 reads TGCGCCAGCAGCCATCTACCGGGACAAAACTACGAGCAGTACTTC. Protein product: CASSHLPGQNYEQYF.

This clonotype showed up many times. This chain connects TRBV29-1 to TRBJ2-5, with 13 bases that match TRBD2. This CDR3 region has 12 residues. V dropped 7 bases and J dropped 4; count of bases not matched to a gene: 0. The V gene's germline CDR1 is SQVTM and CDR2 ANQGSEA. The CDR3 reads CSGLAGGETQYF. The CDR3 bases are TGCAGCGGACTAGCGGGGGGAGAGACCCAGTACTTC. Complete variable domain (other parts from reference TRBV29-1 and TRBJ2-5): SAVISQKPSRDICQRGTSLTIQCQVDSQVTMMFWYRQQPGQSLTLIATANQGSEATYESGFVIDKFPISRPNLTFSTLTVSNMSPEDSSIYLCSGLAGGETQYFGPGTRLLVL.

The chain links TRBV24-1 to TRBJ1-2; D gene ambiguous. CDR1 and CDR2 from the germline V gene are KGHDR and SFDVKD. The CDR3 is made up of 13 amino acids. Trimming shortened V by 1 base and J by 6 bases, and 8 bases separated the two germline ends. The CDR3 region has the DNA TGTGCCACCAGTGATTTATCCGGGGATGGCTACACCTTC. Its protein is CATSDLSGDGYTF.

The genes are TRBV10-2 and TRBJ2-5; 10 bases are shared with TRBD2. The CDR3 loop spans 15 amino acids. The V gene's germline CDR1 is WSHSY and CDR2 SAAADI. The V and J ends lost 6 bases and 7 bases, in that order; junction bases with no gene match: 11. This CDR3 is CASRPSGGASPTQYF. The CDR3 bases are TGCGCCAGCAGGCCCAGCGGGGGGGCCTCCCCGACCCAGTACTTC.

This clonotype has a count of ten or more. CDR3 sequence: CASTPAGFSSYNSPLHF. As DNA, the CDR3 is TGTGCCAGCACCCCGGCGGGATTTAGCTCCTATAATTCACCCCTCCACTTT. The chain joins TRBV28 to TRBJ1-6; no firm D call. Germline loops: CDR1 MDHEN, CDR2 SYDVKM. Trimming stripped 7 bases from V and 0 bases from J, with 16 bases between. This CDR3 contains 17 residues.

In this sample, this clonotype turned up many times. The gene calls are TRBV11-2 and TRBJ2-7; D is perhaps TRBD1 or TRBD2 (6 bases each). CDR1 and CDR2 (germline): SGHAT, FQNNGV. CDR3 length equals 14 residues. Trimming pared 8 bases from V and 0 bases from J, leaving 14 bases between. This chain's CDR3 is CASVIADSSYEQYF. In DNA form, the CDR3 reads TGTGCCAGCGTAATAGCGGACAGCTCCTACGAGCAGTACTTC.

As concerns this clonotype: Sequence at one end of the junction differs from germline and may be a read error. The chain is built from TRBV20-1 and TRBJ2-1; 12 bases align to TRBD2. From germline, CDR1 is DFQATT and CDR2 SNEGSKA (reference sequence). This CDR3 has 17 amino acids. CDR3: CSARDPRLAGEGNEQSF. The CDR3 DNA reads as TGCAGTGCTAGAGATCCCAGACTAGCGGGAGAGGGCAATGAGCAGTCCTTC.

This clonotype showed up many times. J is TRBJ1-5 and V is TRBV7-8; D call uncertain. This CDR3 comprises 13 residues. V was pared by 0 bases and J by 5 bases, with 5 bases between. Germline CDR1 is SGHVS and CDR2 is FQNEAQ. CDR3 in amino acids: CASSLAWDQPQHF. For the CDR3, the DNA is TGTGCCAGCAGCTTAGCGTGGGATCAGCCCCAGCATTTT.

At least ten counts were recorded for this clonotype. The chain carries TRBV5-1 and TRBJ1-1; no firm D call. Germline V lookup: CDR1 SGHRS, CDR2 YFSETQ. CDR3 length: 12 residues. Trimming shortened V by 0 bases and J by 12 bases, and 12 bases separated the two germline ends. The CDR3 here is CASSLEGRETFF. Written as DNA, the CDR3 is TGCGCCAGCAGCTTGGAAGGGAGGGAGACTTTCTTT.

This clonotype was seen at least ten times. The chain recombines TRBV12-3 or TRBV12-4 with TRBJ2-3; D assignment may be TRBD1 or TRBD2 (6 bases each). V was trimmed by 5 bases and J by 1 base, leaving 19 bases between them. The CDR3 runs to 17 residues. The CDR3 protein is CASSPRGAGPGTDTQYF. CDR3 coding DNA: TGTGCCAGCAGTCCTAGGGGGGCGGGACCTGGCACAGATACGCAGTATTTT.

This clonotype was seen ten or more times. CDR3 protein: CASSDGRGFGEKLFF. In nucleotides, the CDR3 is TGTGCCAGCAGCGACGGCAGGGGGTTCGGTGAAAAACTGTTTTTT. J is TRBJ1-4 and V is TRBV3-1; TRBD1 matches 7 bases. The CDR3 contains 15 residues. V was pared by 5 bases and J by 7 bases, with 10 bases of the junction left unmatched. Germline CDR1 is LGHDT and CDR2 is YNNKEL (reference sequence).

On this clonotype: This sequence may be a read error, since a much larger clone differs from it by one base. The chain couples TRBV6-9 to TRBJ2-4; D is ambiguous. Trimming cost V 4 bases and J 0 bases, with 13 bases left between them. Per the germline V gene, CDR1 is MNHGY and CDR2 is SVAAGI. The CDR3 totals 16 residues. The CDR3 loop is CASSSPRFTAKNIQYF. The CDR3 DNA reads as TGTGCCAGCAGTTCCCCGCGCTTTACAGCCAAAAACATTCAGTACTTC.

This clonotype was picked up one time. A much bigger clone sits one base away, suggesting this may be a read error. CDR3 in amino acids: CSARVGGPSYGQYF. The DNA for the CDR3 is TGCAGTGCTAGAGTGGGTGGGCCGTCCTACGGGCAGTACTTC. V is TRBV20-1 and J is TRBJ2-7, with unresolved D. Looked up from germline, CDR1 is DFQATT and CDR2 is SNEGSKA (reference sequence). CDR3 length equals 14 residues.

The table lists this clonotype with many counts. The chain is built from TRBV3-1 and TRBJ1-1, with unresolved D. The CDR3 extends over 14 amino acids. V was pared by 3 bases and J by 1 base, with 9 bases between. Germline V gene lookup returns CDR1 LGHDT and CDR2 YNNKEL (reference sequence). The CDR3 nucleotides are TGTGCCAGCAGCCAGGAAGACACGAACACTGAAGCTTTCTTT. It specifies CASSQEDTNTEAFF.

This clonotype came up many times. The chain combines TRBV12-3 or TRBV12-4 with TRBJ2-5, with D perhaps assigned TRBD1 or TRBD2 (5 bases each). This CDR3 comprises 13 residues. The ends were cut back, 6 bases at V and 1 base at J, with 9 bases in the middle. The CDR3 DNA sequence: TGTGCCAGCAGACTTGGGGGCCAAGAGACCCAGTACTTC. Its protein product is CASRLGGQETQYF.

The table lists this clonotype with a few counts. The DNA for the CDR3 is TGCGCCAGCAGCCAAACAGGGACGGGAGGTGTGTATGAGCAGTTCTTC. Its translation is CASSQTGTGGVYEQFF. This rearrangement joins TRBV4-1 to TRBJ2-1, with TRBD2 as a possible D gene (7 bases). This CDR3 is 16 amino acids long. Germline V gene sequence: CDR1 MGHRA, CDR2 YSYEKL. The ends were cut back, 2 bases at V and 8 bases at J, with 19 bases in the middle.

This clonotype was recorded many times. V gene TRBV4-1 combines with J gene TRBJ1-4, with D maybe TRBD1 (6 bases). The V and J ends lost 0 bases and 8 bases respectively, with 16 bases between them. CDR3 length: 16 residues. Per germline, CDR1 MGHRA and CDR2 YSYEKL. The CDR3 loop reads CASSQDPPKGGEKLFF. The CDR3 DNA is TGCGCCAGCAGCCAAGATCCCCCAAAGGGGGGCGAAAAACTGTTTTTT.